This T cell receptor (beta chain) derives from a study of blood T cell repertoires in COVID-19. About the research overall: The United States, Italy and Spain supplied acute and convalescent COVID-19 samples. Sources were T cells, B-cell-depleted T cells, or PBMCs; the material itself was cDNA or gDNA.

The germline V gene encodes CDR1 KGHDR and CDR2 SFDVKD. V trimming: 3 bases; J trimming: 0 bases; junction bases outside the gene matches: 10. CDR3 length equals 18 residues. Some clones are missing from TCRdb's copy, which holds only in-frame ones; the method was immunoSEQ multiplex PCR. The top ten hold approximately 15% of the sample, which has about 36,000 clones, 70% to 90% seen once. The clonotype was recovered from a human donor in a cohort sampled during active COVID-19. The chain recombines TRBV24-1 with TRBJ1-5; TRBD1 matches 7 bases. Sequenced input: peripheral blood. CDR3 amino acids: CATSDGQVEDHSNQPQHF. In nucleotides, the CDR3 is TGTGCCACCAGTGATGGACAGGTGGAAGACCATAGCAATCAGCCCCAGCATTTT.